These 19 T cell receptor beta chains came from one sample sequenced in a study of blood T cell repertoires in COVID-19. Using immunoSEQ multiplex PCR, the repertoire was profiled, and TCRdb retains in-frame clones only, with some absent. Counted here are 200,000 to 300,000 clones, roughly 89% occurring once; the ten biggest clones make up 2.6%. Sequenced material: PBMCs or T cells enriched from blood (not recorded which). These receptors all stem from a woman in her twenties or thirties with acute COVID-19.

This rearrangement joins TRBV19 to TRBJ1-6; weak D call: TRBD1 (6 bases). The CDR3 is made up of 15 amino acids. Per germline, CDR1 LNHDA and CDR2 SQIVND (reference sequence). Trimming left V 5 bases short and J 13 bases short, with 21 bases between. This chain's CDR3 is CASSQGGVGLPPLHF. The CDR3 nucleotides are TGTGCCAGTAGTCAAGGGGGTGTTGGCCTCCCCCCCCTCCACTTT.

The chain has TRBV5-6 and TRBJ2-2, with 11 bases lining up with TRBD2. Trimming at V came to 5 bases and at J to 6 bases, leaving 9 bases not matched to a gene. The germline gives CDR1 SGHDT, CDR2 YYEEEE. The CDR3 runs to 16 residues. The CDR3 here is CASSRSGGAVPGELFF. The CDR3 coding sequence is TGTGCCAGCAGTCGTAGCGGGGGGGCAGTTCCCGGGGAGCTGTTTTTT.

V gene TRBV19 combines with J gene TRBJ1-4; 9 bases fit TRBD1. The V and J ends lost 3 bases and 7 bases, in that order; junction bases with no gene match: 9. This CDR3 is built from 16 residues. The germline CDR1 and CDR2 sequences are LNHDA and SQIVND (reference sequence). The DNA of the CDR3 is TGTGCCAGTAGTATTTTTTCCGGGACAGGGTTTGAAAAACTGTTTTTT. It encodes CASSIFSGTGFEKLFF.

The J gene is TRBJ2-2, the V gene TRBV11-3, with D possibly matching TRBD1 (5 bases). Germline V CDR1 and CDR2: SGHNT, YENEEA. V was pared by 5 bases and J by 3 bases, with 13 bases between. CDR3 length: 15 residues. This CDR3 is CASSGAGLYTGELFF. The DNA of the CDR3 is TGTGCCAGCAGCGGGGCAGGGTTGTACACCGGGGAGCTGTTTTTT.

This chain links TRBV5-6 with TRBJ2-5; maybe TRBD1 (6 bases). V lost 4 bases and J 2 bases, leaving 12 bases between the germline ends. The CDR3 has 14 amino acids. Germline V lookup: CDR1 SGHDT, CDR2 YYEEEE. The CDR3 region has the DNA TGTGCCAGCAGCCCCGGACAGAGTCAAGAGACCCAGTACTTC. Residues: CASSPGQSQETQYF.

Written as DNA, the CDR3 is TGTGCAAGTCGCTTAGTGCGGCAGGGGCAGTATAATTCACCCCTCCACTTT. As protein: CASRLVRQGQYNSPLHF. The rearrangement links TRBV12-2 to TRBJ1-6; the tabulated D call, TRBD1, remains unverified against the DNA. TRBV12-2 is listed as a pseudogene. The CDR3 runs to 17 residues.

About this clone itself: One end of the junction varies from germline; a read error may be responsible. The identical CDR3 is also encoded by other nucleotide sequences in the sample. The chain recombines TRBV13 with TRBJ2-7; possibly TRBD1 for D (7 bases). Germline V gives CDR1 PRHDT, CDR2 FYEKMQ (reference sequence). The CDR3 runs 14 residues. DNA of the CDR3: TGTGCCAGCAGCATAGGGCAGGGGGGAGTGGAGCAGTACTTC. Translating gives CASSIGQGGVEQYF.

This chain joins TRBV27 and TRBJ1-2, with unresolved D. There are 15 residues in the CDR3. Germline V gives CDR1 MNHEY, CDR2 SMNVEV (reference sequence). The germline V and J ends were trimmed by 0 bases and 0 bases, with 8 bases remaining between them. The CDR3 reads CASSLSVGTNYGYTF. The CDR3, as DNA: TGTGCCAGCAGTTTATCGGTCGGGACTAACTATGGCTACACCTTC.

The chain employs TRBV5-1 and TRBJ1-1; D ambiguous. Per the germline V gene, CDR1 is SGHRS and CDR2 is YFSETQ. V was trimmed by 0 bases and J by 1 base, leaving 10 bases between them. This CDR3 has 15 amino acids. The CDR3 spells CASSLVSGENTEAFF. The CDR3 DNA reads TGCGCCAGCAGCTTGGTGTCAGGCGAGAACACTGAAGCTTTCTTT.

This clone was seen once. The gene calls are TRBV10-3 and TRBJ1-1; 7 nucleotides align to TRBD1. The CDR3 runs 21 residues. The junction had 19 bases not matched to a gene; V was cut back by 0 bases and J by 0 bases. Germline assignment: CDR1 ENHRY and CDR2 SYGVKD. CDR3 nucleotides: TGTGCCATCAGTGAGTCCCCCTACTCTAGACAGGGACTGTTCATGAACACTGAAGCTTTCTTT. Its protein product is CAISESPYSRQGLFMNTEAFF.

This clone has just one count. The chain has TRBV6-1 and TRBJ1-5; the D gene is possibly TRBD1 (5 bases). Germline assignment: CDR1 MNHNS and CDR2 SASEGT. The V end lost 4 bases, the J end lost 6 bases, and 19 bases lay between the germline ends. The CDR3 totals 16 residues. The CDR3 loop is CASSVWDLGGSQPQHF. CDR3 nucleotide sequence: TGTGCCAGCAGTGTATGGGATCTGGGGGGTAGTCAGCCCCAGCATTTT.

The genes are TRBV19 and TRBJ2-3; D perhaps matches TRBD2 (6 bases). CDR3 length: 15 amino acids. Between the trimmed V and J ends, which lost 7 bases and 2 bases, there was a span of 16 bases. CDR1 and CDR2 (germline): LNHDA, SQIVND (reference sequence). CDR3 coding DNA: TGTGCCAGTAAAGGGGACTGGGGTCTCACAGATACGCAGTATTTT. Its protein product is CASKGDWGLTDTQYF.

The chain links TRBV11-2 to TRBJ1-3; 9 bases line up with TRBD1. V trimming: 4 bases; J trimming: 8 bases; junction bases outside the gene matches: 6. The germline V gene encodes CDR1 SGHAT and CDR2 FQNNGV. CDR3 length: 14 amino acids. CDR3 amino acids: CASSSNRDRDTIYF. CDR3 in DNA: TGTGCCAGCAGCTCGAACCGGGACAGGGACACCATATATTTT.

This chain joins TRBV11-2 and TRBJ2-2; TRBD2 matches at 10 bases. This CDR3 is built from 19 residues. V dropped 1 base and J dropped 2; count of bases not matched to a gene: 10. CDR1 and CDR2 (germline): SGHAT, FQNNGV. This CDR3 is CASSLAFQRGGLNTGELFF. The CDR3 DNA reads TGTGCCAGCAGCTTAGCTTTCCAGCGGGGGGGCCTTAACACCGGGGAGCTGTTTTTT.

The CDR3 coding sequence is TGCAGCGTTGAGGTAGATTCCAATCAGCCCCAGCATTTT. It is translated as CSVEVDSNQPQHF. The chain has TRBV29-1 and TRBJ1-5; D ambiguous. Germline CDR1 is SQVTM and CDR2 is ANQGSEA. The CDR3 has 13 amino acids. V was cut by 3 bases and J by 3 bases, with 9 bases left in between.

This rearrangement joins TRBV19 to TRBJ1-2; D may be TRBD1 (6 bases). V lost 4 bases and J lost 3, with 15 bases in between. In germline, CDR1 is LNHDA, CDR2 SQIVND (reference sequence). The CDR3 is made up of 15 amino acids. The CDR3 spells CASSSRQVNHYGYTF. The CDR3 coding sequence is TGTGCCAGTAGTAGCCGACAGGTGAACCACTATGGCTACACCTTC.

The CDR3, as DNA: TGTGCCAGCAGCGCTGTGACTGGTGGCTATGGAAACACCATATATTTT. It codes for CASSAVTGGYGNTIYF. The rearrangement joins TRBV13 to TRBJ1-3; no reliable D call. The CDR3 is made up of 16 amino acids. Germline CDR1 reads PRHDT; CDR2 reads FYEKMQ (reference sequence). V lost 5 bases, J lost 3 bases, and 17 bases lay in between.

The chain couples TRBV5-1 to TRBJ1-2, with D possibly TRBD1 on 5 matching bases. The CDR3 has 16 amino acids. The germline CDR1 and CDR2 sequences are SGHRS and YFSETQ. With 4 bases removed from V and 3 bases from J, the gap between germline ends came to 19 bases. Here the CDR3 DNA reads TGCGCCAGCAGCCTGCCGCGATCAGGGTCCGACTATGGCTACACCTTC. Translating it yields CASSLPRSGSDYGYTF. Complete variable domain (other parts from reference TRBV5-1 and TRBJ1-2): KAGVTQTPRYLIKTRGQQVTLSCSPISGHRSVSWYQQTPGQGLQFLFEYFSETQRNKGNFPGRFSGRQFSNSRSEMNVSTLELGDSALYLCASSLPRSGSDYGYTFGSGTRLTVV.

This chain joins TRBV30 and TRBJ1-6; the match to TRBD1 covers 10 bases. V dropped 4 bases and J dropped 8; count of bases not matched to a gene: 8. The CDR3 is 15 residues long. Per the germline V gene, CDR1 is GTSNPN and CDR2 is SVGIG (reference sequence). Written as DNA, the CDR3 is TGTGCCTGGACGAGTCTCGGGACAGGGGATTCACCCCTCCACTTT. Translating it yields CAWTSLGTGDSPLHF.